Reported below is one T cell receptor beta chain. The antigen is not known. This entry belongs to a study of shared clonotypes between healthy human individuals. Study at large: For every donor, three CD4 naive, three CD4 memory, two CD8 naive and one CD8 memory plates were used.

Sequencing used immunoSEQ multiplex PCR; TCRdb keeps in-frame clones, though not all of them. This sample has over 850,000 clones, with around 78% found just once. Study-wide results and limits: Limited genetic and exposure-history diversity came from having few donors.

Adult Caucasians living in Nashville, Tennessee made up all of the donors. CDR1 and CDR2 from the germline V gene are LNHDA and SQIVND (reference sequence). The CDR3 runs 17 residues. V was shortened by 5 bases and J by 2 bases, with 18 bases between the two germline ends. Sequences were obtained from memory CD4+ T cells from PBMCs. Subset here: CD45RA-negative fraction. This TCR was recovered from a man aged 18 to 29 in good health. Some clones in this sample may be carry-over from other donors' samples. The chain has TRBV19 and TRBJ2-2; D is possibly TRBD2 (6 bases). In DNA form, the CDR3 reads TGTGCCAGTAGTCTACTAGGGACTTCCTTTAACACCGGGGAGCTGTTTTTT. As protein: CASSLLGTSFNTGELFF.